This entry lists 25 T cell receptor beta chains sequenced from one sample in a study of shared clonotypes between healthy human individuals. Generated by immunoSEQ multiplex PCR, the TCRdb table keeps only in-frame clones and is missing some. In the table there are about 2.3 million clones, around 93% of which are singletons. The sample taken for sequencing was naive CD4+ T cells from PBMCs. Stated subset: CD45RA+ positively selected. Receptors were obtained from a man between 18 and 35 years old in good health. Some clones in this sample may be carry-over from other donors' samples.

This sequence joins TRBV15 and TRBJ1-1; D is uncertain. CDR3 length equals 16 residues. V gave up 4 bases and J gave up 4 bases, with 19 bases separating them. CDR1 LNHNV and CDR2 YYDKDF come from the germline V gene (reference sequence). As DNA, the CDR3 is TGTGCCACCAGCATCCTTTCCTTGGGGAGGGCCACTGAAGCTTTCTTT. This translates into CATSILSLGRATEAFF. Using reference TRBV15 and TRBJ1-1 for the parts outside the CDR3, the full variable domain is DAMVIQNPRYQVTQFGKPVTLSCSQTLNHNVMYWYQQKSSQAPKLLFHYYDKDFNNEADTPDNFQSRRPNTSFCFLDIRSPGLGDTAMYLCATSILSLGRATEAFFGQGTRLTVV.

This chain connects TRBV27 to TRBJ1-4; 8 bases agree with TRBD1. The V gene's germline CDR1 is MNHEY and CDR2 SMNVEV (reference sequence). V was clipped by 2 bases and J by 3 bases; unmatched bases: 8. This CDR3 is 17 amino acids long. The CDR3 loop is CASSLRAGGLPNEKLFF. The CDR3 DNA is TGTGCCAGCAGTTTAAGGGCAGGGGGCCTACCTAATGAAAAACTGTTTTTT.

The gene calls are TRBV28 and TRBJ2-5; 7 bases match TRBD1. Germline V gene sequence: CDR1 MDHEN, CDR2 SYDVKM. This CDR3 comprises 16 residues. The V and J ends lost 3 bases and 0 bases, in that order; junction bases with no gene match: 7. The CDR3: CASSFGGRGYQETQYF. CDR3 sequence (DNA): TGTGCCAGCAGTTTTGGCGGCAGGGGGTACCAAGAGACCCAGTACTTC. The whole variable domain, filled in from reference TRBV28 and TRBJ2-5, reads DVKVTQSSRYLVKRTGEKVFLECVQDMDHENMFWYRQDPGLGLRLIYFSYDVKMKEKGDIPEGYSVSREKKERFSLILESASTNQTSMYLCASSFGGRGYQETQYFGPGTRLLVL.

The CDR3 loop is CASSLGQGNSNEQFF. CDR3 in DNA: TGTGCCAGCAGCTTAGGACAGGGCAACTCCAATGAGCAGTTCTTC. This chain links TRBV7-9 with TRBJ2-1, with 7 bases that match TRBD1. The germline gives CDR1 SEHNR, CDR2 FQNEAQ (reference sequence). The V gene end was trimmed by 1 base and the J gene end by 6 bases; junction bases not matched to a gene: 6. This CDR3 has 15 amino acids.

On this clone: An end of the junction differs from the germline gene, which may be a read error. Other nucleotide sequences in the sample specify the same CDR3. The chain recombines TRBV2 with TRBJ2-5; weak D call: TRBD1 (6 bases). CDR3 size: 13 residues. Looked up from germline, CDR1 is SNHLY and CDR2 is FYNNEI. CDR3 in DNA: TGTGCCAGTAGTGGACAGACTCAAGAGACCCAGTACTTC. It yields the protein CASSGQTQETQYF.

The J gene is TRBJ2-7, the V gene TRBV11-3, with TRBD1 matching 8 bases. Germline V lookup: CDR1 SGHNT, CDR2 YENEEA. The J segment lost 2 bases and the V segment lost 5 bases, leaving 8 bases of the junction unmatched. The CDR3 has 15 amino acids. CDR3 nucleotide sequence: TGTGCCAGCAGCCGGGGACAGGCCGCACCCTACGAGCAGTACTTC. Protein product: CASSRGQAAPYEQYF.

This chain connects TRBV5-1 to TRBJ1-2, with D possibly matching TRBD1 (6 bases). V lost 4 bases to trimming and J lost 5 bases, with 15 bases between them. Germline values: CDR1 SGHRS, CDR2 YFSETQ. The CDR3 loop spans 14 amino acids. As DNA, the CDR3 is TGCGCCAGCAGCCCCGATTGGGGGGCGTATGGCTACACCTTC. It encodes CASSPDWGAYGYTF.

This clone was seen once. The V and J genes are TRBV6-5 and TRBJ2-1; 10 bases line up with TRBD2. This CDR3 comprises 15 residues. The ends lost 6 bases at V and 4 bases at J; junction bases unmatched: 6. Germline V gives CDR1 MNHEY, CDR2 SVGAGI. CDR3: CASRPSGSVYNEQFF. CDR3 sequence (DNA): TGTGCCAGCAGGCCTAGCGGGAGTGTTTACAATGAGCAGTTCTTC.

The chain carries TRBV6-6 and TRBJ2-1; 7 bases agree with TRBD1. Trimming took 2 bases from V and 9 from J; bases not matched to a gene: 4. The V gene's germline CDR1 is MNHNY and CDR2 SVGAGI (reference sequence). The CDR3 length is 13 residues. Here the CDR3 DNA reads TGTGCCAGCAGTTACCCAGGGGGTGGTGAGCAGTTCTTC. This gives the protein CASSYPGGGEQFF.

The V call is TRBV28, the J call TRBJ2-7, with D tentatively TRBD2 (5 bases). Germline-derived CDR1 and CDR2 are MDHEN and SYDVKM. The CDR3 spans 14 residues. Trimming pared 5 bases from V and 2 bases from J, leaving 13 bases between. The DNA for the CDR3 is TGTGCCAGCAGTCGGGAAATCAGTACCTACGAGCAGTACTTC. Translation gives CASSREISTYEQYF.

This rearrangement joins TRBV5-4 to TRBJ2-3; D uncertain. Trimming cost V 0 bases and J 5 bases, with 7 bases left between them. Looked up from germline, CDR1 is SGHNT and CDR2 is YYREEE (reference sequence). The CDR3 length is 13 residues. The chain's CDR3 is CASSLARKDTQYF. The CDR3 bases are TGTGCCAGCAGCTTGGCTAGGAAAGATACGCAGTATTTT.

Only a few counts were recorded for this clone. J is TRBJ1-1 and V is TRBV11-2, with D tentatively TRBD1 (5 bases). CDR1 and CDR2 (germline): SGHAT, FQNNGV. The CDR3 is 13 residues long. The V end lost 4 bases, the J end lost 5 bases, and 11 bases lay between the germline ends. The CDR3 DNA sequence: TGTGCCAGCAGCTCATACAGGCAAACTGAAGCTTTCTTT. This codes for CASSSYRQTEAFF.

The chain joins TRBV9 to TRBJ2-1; D remains ambiguous. Trimming took off 2 bases at V and 12 bases at J, with 12 bases between the two ends. The CDR3 covers 12 residues. Germline values: CDR1 SGDLS, CDR2 YYNGEE. As DNA, the CDR3 is TGTGCCAGCAGCGTTTCAGCCGGTTTGCAGTTCTTC. It yields the protein CASSVSAGLQFF.

The V and J genes are TRBV7-9 and TRBJ2-7; D call uncertain. Trimming cost V 5 bases and J 4 bases, with 12 bases left between them. The CDR3 consists of 13 residues. Germline V lookup: CDR1 SEHNR, CDR2 FQNEAQ (reference sequence). The CDR3 sequence is CASSHPDEYEQYF. CDR3 DNA sequence: TGTGCCAGCAGCCATCCGGACGAGTACGAGCAGTACTTC.

This clone has only a few counts. The rearrangement links TRBV5-1 to TRBJ1-5; the match to TRBD1 covers 8 bases. V was pared by 3 bases and J by 4 bases, with 3 bases of the junction left unmatched. The CDR3 runs 14 residues. CDR1 is SGHRS and CDR2 is YFSETQ in the germline V gene. The CDR3 spells CASSSYRGNQPQHF. In nucleotides, the CDR3 is TGCGCCAGCAGCTCTTACAGGGGGAATCAGCCCCAGCATTTT.

The rearrangement links TRBV2 to TRBJ2-1; 11 nucleotides match TRBD2. Germline CDR1 and CDR2: SNHLY and FYNNEI. The CDR3 runs 15 residues. Trimming at V came to 4 bases and at J to 3 bases, leaving 2 bases not matched to a gene. CDR3 residues: CASSGGLADYNEQFF. CDR3 sequence (DNA): TGTGCCAGCAGTGGGGGACTAGCGGACTACAATGAGCAGTTCTTC.

The chain combines TRBV5-4 with TRBJ2-2; the match to TRBD1 covers 12 bases. CDR1 is SGHNT and CDR2 is YYREEE in the germline V gene (reference sequence). This CDR3 is 16 amino acids long. With V trimmed by 4 bases and J by 7 bases, 8 bases remained unmatched. The CDR3 protein is CASSKPGQGAGGELFF. CDR3 DNA sequence: TGTGCCAGCAGCAAACCGGGACAGGGGGCCGGCGGGGAGCTGTTTTTT.

The chain carries TRBV28 and TRBJ1-5; D not certain. The V gene lost 8 bases and the J gene lost 5 bases, with 16 bases spanning the gap. This CDR3 is built from 14 residues. Germline values: CDR1 MDHEN, CDR2 SYDVKM. The CDR3 here is CASLTVGMDQPQHF. In DNA, the CDR3 is TGTGCCAGCCTCACCGTGGGCATGGATCAGCCCCAGCATTTT.

Note on this clone: The same CDR3 arises from other DNA sequences in this sample as well. The J gene is TRBJ1-2, the V gene TRBV19; D is ambiguous. The CDR3 extends over 13 amino acids. Germline-derived CDR1 and CDR2 are LNHDA and SQIVND (reference sequence). The germline V and J ends were trimmed by 4 bases and 4 bases, with 10 bases remaining between them. In DNA, the CDR3 is TGTGCCAGTAGTAATCCAGGCGGCTATGGCTACACCTTC. Translating gives CASSNPGGYGYTF.

The rearrangement uses TRBV28 and TRBJ1-2; perhaps TRBD1 as D (5 bases). Trimming removed 7 bases from V and 5 bases from J, with 17 bases in between. Per the germline V gene, CDR1 is MDHEN and CDR2 is SYDVKM. This CDR3 region has 14 residues. CDR3 nucleotide sequence: TGTGCCAGCACCACAGGTACGGGGAAGTATGGCTACACCTTC. Translating it yields CASTTGTGKYGYTF.

The CDR3 coding sequence is TGTGCCAGCAGCCTCCCGGACTGGAAAGATACGCAGTATTTT. Encoded protein: CASSLPDWKDTQYF. V gene TRBV14 combines with J gene TRBJ2-3, with D tentatively TRBD2 (5 bases). V gave up 4 bases and J gave up 5 bases, with 13 bases separating them. Germline assignment: CDR1 SGHDN and CDR2 FVKESK. The CDR3 consists of 14 residues.

The V and J genes are TRBV14 and TRBJ2-7; 10 bases line up with TRBD2. Germline CDR1 SGHDN, CDR2 FVKESK. Trimming cost V 3 bases and J 1 base; bases outside gene matches: 9. The CDR3 is 17 amino acids. The CDR3 sequence: CASSHPRLAGYSYEQYF. The CDR3 DNA follows: TGTGCCAGCAGCCATCCCAGACTAGCGGGCTATTCCTACGAGCAGTACTTC.

The genes are TRBV5-1 and TRBJ1-2, with unresolved D. Trimming removed 5 bases from V and 6 bases from J, with 17 bases in between. Germline V gives CDR1 SGHRS, CDR2 YFSETQ. The CDR3 spans 14 residues. The chain's CDR3 is CASRADLLPDGYTF. Here the CDR3 DNA reads TGCGCCAGCAGGGCTGACCTACTCCCAGATGGCTACACCTTC. The complete variable domain, with remaining parts taken from reference TRBV5-1 and TRBJ1-2, reads KAGVTQTPRYLIKTRGQQVTLSCSPISGHRSVSWYQQTPGQGLQFLFEYFSETQRNKGNFPGRFSGRQFSNSRSEMNVSTLELGDSALYLCASRADLLPDGYTFGSGTRLTVV.

For this clone: Other nucleotide sequences from this sample produce the same CDR3. V usage is TRBV5-1 and J usage is TRBJ2-7; D might be TRBD1 (6 bases). Germline CDR1 reads SGHRS; CDR2 reads YFSETQ. V dropped 0 bases and J dropped 1 base, with 8 bases sitting between them. The CDR3 sequence is 14 residues long. CDR3 amino acids: CASSLDRVSYEQYF. As DNA, the CDR3 is TGCGCCAGCAGCTTGGACAGGGTATCCTACGAGCAGTACTTC.

The chain carries TRBV27 and TRBJ1-5, with D unresolved. Germline V lookup: CDR1 MNHEY, CDR2 SMNVEV (reference sequence). Trimming pared 1 base from V and 2 bases from J, leaving 6 bases between. The CDR3 consists of 14 residues. The CDR3 is CASSLFAGNQPQHF. The CDR3 coding sequence is TGTGCCAGCAGTTTATTCGCCGGCAATCAGCCCCAGCATTTT.